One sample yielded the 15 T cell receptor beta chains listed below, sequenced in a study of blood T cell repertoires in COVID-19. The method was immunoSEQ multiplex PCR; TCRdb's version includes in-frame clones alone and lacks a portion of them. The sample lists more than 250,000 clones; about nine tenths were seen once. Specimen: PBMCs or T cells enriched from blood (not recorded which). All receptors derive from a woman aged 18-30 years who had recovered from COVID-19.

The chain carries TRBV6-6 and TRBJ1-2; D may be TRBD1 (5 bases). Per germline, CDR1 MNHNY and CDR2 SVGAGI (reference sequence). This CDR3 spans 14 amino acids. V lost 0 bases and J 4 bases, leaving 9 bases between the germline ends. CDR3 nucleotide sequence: TGTGCCAGCAGTTACTCGCGCGGGACCTATGGCTACACCTTC. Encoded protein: CASSYSRGTYGYTF.

CDR3 sequence (DNA): TGTGCCAGCAGCCCCGACAGGGGGGTCTCTTCACCCCTCCACTTT. Protein: CASSPDRGVSSPLHF. The J gene is TRBJ1-6, the V gene TRBV6-5; 9 bases agree with TRBD1. CDR1 is MNHEY, CDR2 SVGAGI, per germline. There are 15 residues in the CDR3. V gave up 6 bases and J gave up 9 bases; unmatched junction bases: 9.

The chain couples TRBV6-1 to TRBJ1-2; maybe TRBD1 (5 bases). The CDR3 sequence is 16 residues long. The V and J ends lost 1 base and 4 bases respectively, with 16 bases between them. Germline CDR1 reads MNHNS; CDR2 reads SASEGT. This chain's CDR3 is CASSEGPGGVVYGYTF. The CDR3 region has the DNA TGTGCCAGCAGTGAAGGCCCGGGGGGGGTAGTCTATGGCTACACCTTC.

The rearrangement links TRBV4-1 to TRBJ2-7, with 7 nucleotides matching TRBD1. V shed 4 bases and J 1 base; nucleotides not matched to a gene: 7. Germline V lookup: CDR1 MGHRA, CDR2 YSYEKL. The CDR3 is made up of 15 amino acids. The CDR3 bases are TGCGCCAGCAGCCGTGCGCCGGGACAGTCCTACGAGCAGTACTTC. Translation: CASSRAPGQSYEQYF.

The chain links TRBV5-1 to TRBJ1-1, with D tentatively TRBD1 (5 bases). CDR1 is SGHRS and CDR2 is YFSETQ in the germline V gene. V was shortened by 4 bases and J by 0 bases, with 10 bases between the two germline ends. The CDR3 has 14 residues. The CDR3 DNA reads TGCGCCAGCAGCGCGGGACGGCTGAACACTGAAGCTTTCTTT. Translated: CASSAGRLNTEAFF.

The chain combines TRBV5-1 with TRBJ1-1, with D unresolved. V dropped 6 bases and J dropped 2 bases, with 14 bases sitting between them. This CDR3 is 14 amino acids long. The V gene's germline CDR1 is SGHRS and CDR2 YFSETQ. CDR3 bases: TGCGCCAGCACTCTAGCAGGTGACAACACTGAAGCTTTCTTT. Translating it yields CASTLAGDNTEAFF. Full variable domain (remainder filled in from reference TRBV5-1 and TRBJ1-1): KAGVTQTPRYLIKTRGQQVTLSCSPISGHRSVSWYQQTPGQGLQFLFEYFSETQRNKGNFPGRFSGRQFSNSRSEMNVSTLELGDSALYLCASTLAGDNTEAFFGQGTRLTVV.

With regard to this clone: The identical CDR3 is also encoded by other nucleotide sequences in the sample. CDR3 sequence (DNA): TGTGCCATCAGTGGAACGACAGGGAACACTGAAGCTTTCTTT. Its translation is CAISGTTGNTEAFF. The chain combines TRBV10-3 with TRBJ1-1, with D possibly matching TRBD1 (6 bases). The CDR3 runs 14 residues. Trimming stripped 4 bases from V and 1 base from J, with 10 bases between. Germline V CDR1 and CDR2: ENHRY, SYGVKD.

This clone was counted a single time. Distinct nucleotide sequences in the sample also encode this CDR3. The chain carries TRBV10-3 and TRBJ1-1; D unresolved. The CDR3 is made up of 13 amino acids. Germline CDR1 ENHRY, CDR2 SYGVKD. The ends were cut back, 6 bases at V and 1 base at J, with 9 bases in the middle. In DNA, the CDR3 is TGTGCCATCAGCTTAGAGGGGAACACTGAAGCTTTCTTT. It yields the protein CAISLEGNTEAFF.

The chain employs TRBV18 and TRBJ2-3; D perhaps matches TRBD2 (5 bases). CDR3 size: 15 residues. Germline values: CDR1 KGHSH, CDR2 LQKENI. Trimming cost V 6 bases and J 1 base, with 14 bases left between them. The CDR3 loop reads CASSFSERGTDTQYF. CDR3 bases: TGTGCCAGCTCCTTCTCCGAGAGGGGCACAGATACGCAGTATTTT.

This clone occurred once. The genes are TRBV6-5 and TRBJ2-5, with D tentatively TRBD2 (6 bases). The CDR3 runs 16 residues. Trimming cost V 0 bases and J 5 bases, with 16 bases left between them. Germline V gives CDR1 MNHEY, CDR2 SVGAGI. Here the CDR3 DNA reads TGTGCCAGCAGTTACTCGTACTGGGACTCAGTGGAGACCCAGTACTTC. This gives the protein CASSYSYWDSVETQYF.

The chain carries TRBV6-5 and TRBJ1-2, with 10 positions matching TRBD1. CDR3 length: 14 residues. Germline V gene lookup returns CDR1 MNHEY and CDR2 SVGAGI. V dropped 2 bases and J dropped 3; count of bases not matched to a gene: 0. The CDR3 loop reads CASSYGQGDYGYTF. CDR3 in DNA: TGTGCCAGCAGTTACGGACAGGGGGACTATGGCTACACCTTC.

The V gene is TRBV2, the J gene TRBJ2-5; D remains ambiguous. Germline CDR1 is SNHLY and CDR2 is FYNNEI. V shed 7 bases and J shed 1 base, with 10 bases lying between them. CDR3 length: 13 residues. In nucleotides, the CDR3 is TGTGCCAGCATGCCACTGCTCCAAGAGACCCAGTACTTC. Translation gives CASMPLLQETQYF.

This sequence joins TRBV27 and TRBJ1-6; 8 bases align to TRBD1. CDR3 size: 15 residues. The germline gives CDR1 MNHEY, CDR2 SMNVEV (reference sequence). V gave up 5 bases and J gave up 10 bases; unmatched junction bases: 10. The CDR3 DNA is TGTGCCAGCAGTGCAAGAACAGGGGGAAAGTCACCCCTCCACTTT. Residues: CASSARTGGKSPLHF.

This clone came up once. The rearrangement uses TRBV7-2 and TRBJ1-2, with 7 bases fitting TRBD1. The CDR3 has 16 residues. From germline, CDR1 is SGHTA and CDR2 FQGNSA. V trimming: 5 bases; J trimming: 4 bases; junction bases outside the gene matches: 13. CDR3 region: CASSLMGDSTPYGYTF. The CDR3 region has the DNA TGTGCCAGCAGCCTCATGGGGGACAGTACCCCCTATGGCTACACCTTC.

CDR3 amino acids: CASSASGVGGNTQYF. DNA for the CDR3: TGCGCCAGCAGCGCTAGCGGCGTCGGGGGGAATACGCAGTATTTT. The chain uses TRBV4-1 and TRBJ2-3, with 7 bases matching TRBD2. From germline, CDR1 is MGHRA and CDR2 YSYEKL. This CDR3 comprises 15 residues. J was trimmed by 7 bases and V by 5 bases; bases with no gene match: 12.